This T cell receptor (beta chain) was sequenced during a study of blood T cells in healthy people across ages. Combining a sample-barcoded 5' primer with a J-beta primer mix, a second PCR ran for about 6 to 11 cycles. Each of the cDNA molecules was tagged by a template-switch adaptor with 12 random nucleotides. From the 5' RACE reads, TCRdb called clonotypes with MiXCR, one entry per CDR3 protein. This table has approximately 320,000 distinct CDR3 sequences, roughly 26% appearing once. The sample comprised blood. This clonotype was obtained from a woman in her sixties or seventies in good health.

CDR3 region: CASSFGGGSGANVLTF. In DNA form, the CDR3 reads TGCGCCAGCAGCTTCGGAGGCGGGTCTGGGGCCAACGTCCTGACTTTC. The chain couples TRBV5-1 to TRBJ2-6; tentative D call: TRBD2 (5 bases). The germline CDR1 and CDR2 sequences are SGHRS and YFSETQ. This CDR3 is 16 amino acids long. V lost 2 bases and J lost 1, with 10 bases in between.